This section outlines one TCR beta chain sequence together with its context. Study processing details: Amplified reference gene primers provided the basis for estimating nucleated cell counts. Clones were read by immunoSEQ multiplex PCR, and TCRdb kept only the in-frame ones, dropping some. The V and J calls and clone size come from that table; D and trimming were worked out from the DNA. The sample holds about 200,000 clones, roughly 85% seen once. The CDR3 covers 14 residues. The V gene's germline CDR1 is LNHDA and CDR2 SQIVND (reference sequence). V was trimmed by 3 bases and J by 7 bases, leaving 16 bases between them. These data come from a study of blood T cell repertoires in COVID-19. Study summary: From T cells, B-cell-depleted T cells, or PBMCs came the material, which was cDNA or gDNA.

The rearrangement uses TRBV19 and TRBJ2-7, with D maybe TRBD1 (6 bases). The receptor was isolated from a woman between 70 and 85 years old with COVID-19, enrolled during active disease. The sequencing sample was made of peripheral blood. The CDR3 sequence: CASSISGTPDEQYF. Here the CDR3 DNA reads TGTGCCAGTAGTATCTCGGGGACACCTGATGAGCAGTACTTC.